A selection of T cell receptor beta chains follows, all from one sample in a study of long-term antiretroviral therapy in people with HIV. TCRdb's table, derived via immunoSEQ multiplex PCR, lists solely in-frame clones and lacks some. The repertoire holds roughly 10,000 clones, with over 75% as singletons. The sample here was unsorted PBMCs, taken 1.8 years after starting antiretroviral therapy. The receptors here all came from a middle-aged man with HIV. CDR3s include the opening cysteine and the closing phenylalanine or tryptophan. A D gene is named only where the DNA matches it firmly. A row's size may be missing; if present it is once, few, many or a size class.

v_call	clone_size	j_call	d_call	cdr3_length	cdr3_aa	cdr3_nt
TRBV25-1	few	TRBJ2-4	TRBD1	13	CASRQGALDIQYF	TGTGCCAGCAGGCAGGGGGCTCTCGACATTCAGTACTTC
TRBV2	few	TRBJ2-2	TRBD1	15	CASSLRTGNTGELFF	TGTGCCAGCAGTCTCAGGACAGGAAACACCGGGGAGCTGTTTTTT
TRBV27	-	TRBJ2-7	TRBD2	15	CASSPPLLAAYEQYF	TGTGCCAGCAGCCCTCCCCTACTAGCGGCGTACGAGCAGTACTTC
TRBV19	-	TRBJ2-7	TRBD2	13	CASTPGGAYEQYF	TGTGCCAGTACCCCCGGGGGGGCCTACGAGCAGTACTTC
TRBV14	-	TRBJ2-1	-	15	CASSPHRNLRDEQFF	TGTGCCAGCAGCCCTCACAGGAATTTACGGGATGAGCAGTTCTTC
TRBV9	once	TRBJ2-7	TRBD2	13	CASSPGEGYEQYF	TGTGCCAGCAGCCCCGGGGAGGGGTACGAGCAGTACTTC
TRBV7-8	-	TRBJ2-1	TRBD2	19	CASSFSGATLSGLYNEQFF	TGTGCCAGCAGCTTCTCCGGGGCAACACTTAGCGGGTTGTACAATGAGCAGTTCTTC
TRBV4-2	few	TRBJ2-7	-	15	CASSQEGDGAYEQYF	TGTGCCAGCAGCCAAGAAGGGGACGGAGCCTACGAGCAGTACTTC
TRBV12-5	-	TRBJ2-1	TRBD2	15	CASGRGLASYNEQFF	TGTGCTAGTGGCCGGGGACTAGCGTCCTACAATGAGCAGTTCTTC
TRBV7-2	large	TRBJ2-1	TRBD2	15	CASSLASGGYNEQFF	TGTGCCAGCAGCTTAGCTAGCGGGGGATACAATGAGCAGTTCTTC
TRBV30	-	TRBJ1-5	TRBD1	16	CAWSYQGARRNQPQHF	TGTGCCTGGAGTTACCAGGGGGCTCGTCGCAATCAGCCCCAGCATTTT
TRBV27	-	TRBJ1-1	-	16	CASSLRGVPFGAEAFF	TGTGCCAGCAGTTTAAGAGGCGTCCCCTTCGGCGCTGAAGCTTTCTTT
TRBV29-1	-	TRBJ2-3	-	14	CSYPPATSADTQYF	TGCAGCTATCCCCCGGCTACAAGCGCAGATACGCAGTATTTT
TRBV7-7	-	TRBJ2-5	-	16	CASSHGVYKGQETQYF	TGTGCCAGCAGCCATGGCGTATACAAGGGCCAAGAGACCCAGTACTTC
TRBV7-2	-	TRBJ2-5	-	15	CASSLRLLNQETQYF	TGTGCCAGCAGCTTAAGGTTGTTGAACCAAGAGACCCAGTACTTC
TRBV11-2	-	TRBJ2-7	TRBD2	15	CASSPRAGVGDEQYF	TGTGCCAGCAGCCCTCGGGCGGGAGTTGGCGACGAGCAGTACTTC
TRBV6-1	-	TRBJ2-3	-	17	CASSENLDVFRTDTQYF	TGTGCCAGCAGTGAAAATTTGGATGTTTTCCGCACAGATACGCAGTATTTT
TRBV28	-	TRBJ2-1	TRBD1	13	CASSTTGWNEQFF	TGTGCCAGCAGTACGACAGGGTGGAATGAGCAGTTCTTC
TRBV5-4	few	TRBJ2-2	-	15	CASTGTGLNTGELFF	TGTGCCAGCACGGGGACGGGCCTTAACACCGGGGAGCTGTTTTTT
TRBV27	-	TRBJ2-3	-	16	CASSLLARGGTDTQYF	TGTGCCAGCAGTTTACTTGCCAGGGGCGGCACAGATACGCAGTATTTT
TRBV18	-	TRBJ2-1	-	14	CASSPEARAAEQFF	TGTGCCAGCTCACCAGAAGCAAGGGCAGCTGAGCAGTTCTTC
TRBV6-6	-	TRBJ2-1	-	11	CASSYLDEQFF	TGTGCCAGCAGTTATTTGGATGAGCAGTTCTTC